Shown below are 7 T cell receptor beta chains from a single sample sequenced in a study of OX40 agonist ivuxolimab in advanced cancers. The protocol was immunoSEQ multiplex PCR, while the TCRdb copy is restricted to in-frame clones and leaves out a portion. The sample holds 30,000 to 40,000 clones, under 80% seen once. The material sequenced was CD4+ or CD8+ T cells sorted from blood, taken in a trial of the OX40 agonist ivuxolimab. Receptors were obtained from an adult with an advanced solid tumor such as melanoma, head and neck, liver or kidney cancer.

The chain combines TRBV9 with TRBJ2-7; TRBD1 agrees at 12 bases. Germline values: CDR1 SGDLS, CDR2 YYNGEE. V lost 3 bases to trimming and J lost 7 bases; unmatched junction nucleotides: 5. The CDR3 loop spans 14 amino acids. CDR3 DNA: TGTGCCAGCAGCGCGGGACAGGGGGCGGGAGAGCAGTACTTC. It codes for CASSAGQGAGEQYF.

This clone has just a few counts. J is TRBJ1-2 and V is TRBV16; D is unclear. V lost 2 bases to trimming and J lost 2 bases, with 6 bases between them. Germline V gene data show CDR1 as KGHSY and CDR2 as FQNENV. This CDR3 contains 13 residues. The CDR3 DNA is TGTGCCAGCAGCCAAACTGGGAACTATGGCTACACCTTC. Translating gives CASSQTGNYGYTF. The variable domain in full, with the rest retrieved from reference TRBV16 and TRBJ1-2, is GEEVAQTPKHLVRGEGQKAKLYCAPIKGHSYVFWYQQVLKNEFKFLISFQNENVFDETGMPKERFSAKCLPNSPCSLEIQATKLEDSAVYFCASSQTGNYGYTFGSGTRLTVV.

This chain connects TRBV19 to TRBJ2-7, with TRBD1 as a possible D gene (6 bases). The CDR3 length is 14 residues. The V gene's germline CDR1 is LNHDA and CDR2 SQIVND (reference sequence). Trimming pared 5 bases from V and 0 bases from J, leaving 11 bases between. In DNA, the CDR3 is TGTGCCAGTAGTGTTACAGGGATCTCCTACGAGCAGTACTTC. Translating gives CASSVTGISYEQYF.

The chain has TRBV5-6 and TRBJ2-3, with D unclear. V was pared by 4 bases and J by 2 bases, with 14 bases between. This CDR3 is built from 15 residues. Germline V gene sequence: CDR1 SGHDT, CDR2 YYEEEE. The CDR3 DNA reads as TGTGCCAGCAGCCTGGACCTAACCCTCACAGATACGCAGTATTTT. Protein product: CASSLDLTLTDTQYF.

The count of this clone is one. The CDR3 DNA follows: TGCGCCAGCAGCCCGGGCATTGGACGGACGAACACCGGGGAGCTGTTTTTT. Its translation: CASSPGIGRTNTGELFF. The J gene is TRBJ2-2, the V gene TRBV5-1; the D is unclear. Trimming removed 4 bases at V and 0 bases at J, with 16 bases between. From germline, CDR1 is SGHRS and CDR2 YFSETQ. The CDR3 has 17 residues.

V gene TRBV7-9 combines with J gene TRBJ2-7; D remains ambiguous. Germline lookup yields CDR1 SEHNR and CDR2 FQNEAQ (reference sequence). This CDR3 contains 13 residues. V shed 3 bases and J shed 3 bases, with 9 bases lying between them. The CDR3 bases are TGTGCCAGCAGCTTGCGACCAGACTACGAGCAGTACTTC. This translates into CASSLRPDYEQYF.

This chain uses TRBV4-1 with TRBJ1-1, with 7 nucleotides matching TRBD1. The germline V gene has CDR1 MGHRA and CDR2 YSYEKL. CDR3 length: 17 residues. V lost 4 bases to trimming and J lost 4 bases; unmatched junction nucleotides: 15. The CDR3 loop reads CASSRTPGQAAITEAFF. As DNA, the CDR3 is TGCGCCAGCAGCCGCACCCCCGGACAGGCGGCGATCACTGAAGCTTTCTTT.